This T cell receptor (beta chain) was retrieved from a study of cytomegalovirus exposure and HLA in healthy donors. On the study more broadly: T cells numbering about 180 million yielded more than 100 million unique TCR beta sequences in an earlier analysis. Study-wide results and caveats: The study dropped some indistinguishable V segments, TRBV6-2 and TRBV6-3 among them.

Primers for the PCR totalled 60 Vbeta and 13 Jbeta. Libraries were prepared by immunoSEQ multiplex PCR; TCRdb keeps only in-frame clonotypes and omits some of them. This sample has about 190,000 clones, with 75% to 85% found just once. Worth noting for this clone: What it recognizes is unknown.

The CDR3 consists of 11 residues. Germline lookup yields CDR1 SGHVS and CDR2 FQNEAQ. V gave up 8 bases and J gave up 7 bases, with 11 bases separating them. The receptor's source is a woman in her 30s in good health and CMV-seronegative. The V call is TRBV7-8, the J call TRBJ1-1; D unresolved. The source material was PBMCs. CDR3 nucleotide sequence: TGTGCCAGCGTACAGACGCGTGAAGCTTTCTTT. This sequence encodes CASVQTREAFF.